A few counts support the clone carrying this T cell receptor (beta chain). Its antigen is not identified. These data come from a study of response to subunit inactivated influenza vaccine. Study-wide results and caveats: Few additional T cells are recruited per seasonal influenza vaccination, authors suggested.

TCRdb passed the RT-PCR reads through MiXCR, listing each CDR3 protein once. In the table there are 200,000 to 300,000 distinct CDR3 sequences, 10% to 15% of which are singletons. V lost 4 bases and J 8 bases, leaving 12 bases between the germline ends. The CDR3 runs to 13 residues. CDR1 and CDR2 (germline): MNHEY, SVGEGT. The sample here was non-naive T cells sorted from PBMCs, taken around 14 days before vaccination. V usage is TRBV6-2 or TRBV6-3 and J usage is TRBJ2-1, with D possibly TRBD2 on 7 matching bases. The source is a man aged 45-65 years who received an inactivated influenza vaccine. The CDR3 sequence is CASSSPGGHEQFF. The CDR3 DNA follows: TGTGCCAGCAGTTCCCCGGGGGGCCATGAGCAGTTCTTC.